Below are 26 T cell receptor beta chains sequenced from a single sample in a study of cytomegalovirus exposure and HLA in healthy donors. The PCR was carried out with 60 Vbeta primers and 13 Jbeta primers. Some clones are missing from TCRdb's copy, which holds only in-frame ones; the method was immunoSEQ multiplex PCR. The data hold about 160,000 clones, with 70% to 80% observed a single time. Sequencing input: PBMCs. These receptors were collected from a man aged 18 to 30 in good health and CMV-seropositive.

This clone was seen more than once but under ten times. This chain links TRBV5-1 with TRBJ1-4; 9 nucleotides line up with TRBD1. The CDR3 contains 16 residues. Germline-derived CDR1 and CDR2 are SGHRS and YFSETQ. V lost 3 bases and J lost 5; bases outside the gene matches: 8. The CDR3 sequence: CASSSGTGRGNEKLFF. In DNA form, the CDR3 reads TGCGCCAGCAGCTCCGGGACAGGGAGGGGGAATGAAAAACTGTTTTTT.

This sequence joins TRBV6-5 and TRBJ1-4, with D maybe TRBD1 (5 bases). Per germline, CDR1 MNHEY and CDR2 SVGAGI. Trimming removed 6 bases from V and 13 bases from J, with 18 bases in between. The CDR3 contains 13 residues. CDR3 in DNA: TGTGCCAGCAGCCCTCAGGTTGAAGACAGACTGTTTTTT. Protein product: CASSPQVEDRLFF.

The chain employs TRBV4-3 and TRBJ2-7, with D hard to call. In germline, CDR1 is LGHNA, CDR2 YSLEER. V was clipped by 1 base and J by 2 bases, with 12 bases between them. The CDR3 extends over 15 amino acids. The CDR3 loop reads CASSQVLHGAYEQYF. Written as DNA, the CDR3 is TGCGCCAGCAGCCAAGTTCTGCACGGAGCCTACGAGCAGTACTTC.

The V call is TRBV4-1, the J call TRBJ1-5; TRBD1 aligns across 7 bases. The germline V gene encodes CDR1 MGHRA and CDR2 YSYEKL. CDR3 length equals 16 residues. V shed 4 bases, J shed 7 bases, and the junction held 13 bases outside the gene matches. The CDR3 spells CASSLHGTVPGQPQHF. DNA for the CDR3: TGCGCCAGCAGCCTTCACGGGACAGTCCCAGGGCAGCCCCAGCATTTT.

The chain joins TRBV2 to TRBJ2-1; 12 bases are shared with TRBD1. The CDR3 sequence is 15 residues long. Germline CDR1 SNHLY, CDR2 FYNNEI. V lost 5 bases to trimming and J lost 9 bases; unmatched junction nucleotides: 8. CDR3 amino acids: CASSWDRGRLSEQFF. The CDR3 bases are TGTGCCAGCAGTTGGGACAGGGGGCGCTTGAGTGAGCAGTTCTTC.

This clone has a handful of counts. V gene TRBV21-1 combines with J gene TRBJ1-3; TRBD1, the table's D call, was not compared with the DNA. TRBV21-1 constitutes a pseudogene. The CDR3 has 15 residues. CDR3 nucleotides: TGTGCCAGCAGCATAATGTCAGGGGGCGGAAACACCATATATTTT. Translated, it gives CASSIMSGGGNTIYF.

J is TRBJ2-2 and V is TRBV2; 9 bases agree with TRBD1. Germline assignment: CDR1 SNHLY and CDR2 FYNNEI. Losses at the gene ends were 6 bases for V and 5 bases for J; bases not matched to a gene: 7. The CDR3 extends over 15 amino acids. CDR3 DNA: TGTGCCAGCAGGATGGACAGGGGAATTACCGGGGAGCTGTTTTTT. This codes for CASRMDRGITGELFF.

The rearrangement uses TRBV5-4 and TRBJ1-5; a weak D match, TRBD1 (6 bases). The CDR3 consists of 13 residues. Germline CDR1 is SGHNT and CDR2 is YYREEE (reference sequence). The V end lost 7 bases, the J end lost 3 bases, and 11 bases lay between the germline ends. CDR3: CASSQGTNQPQHF. As DNA, the CDR3 is TGTGCCAGCTCGCAGGGGACCAATCAGCCCCAGCATTTT.

The chain joins TRBV15 to TRBJ2-1, with TRBD2 matching 11 bases. Germline V lookup: CDR1 LNHNV, CDR2 YYDKDF (reference sequence). V gave up 1 base and J gave up 1 base; unmatched junction bases: 6. The CDR3 runs 18 residues. The chain's CDR3 is CATSRGASGGLSYNEQFF. CDR3 coding DNA: TGTGCCACCAGCAGAGGGGCTAGCGGGGGGCTATCCTACAATGAGCAGTTCTTC.

CDR3 sequence: CASSDTLKLHEQYF. The CDR3 DNA is TGTGCCAGCAGCGATACTCTTAAACTTCACGAGCAGTACTTC. The J gene is TRBJ2-7, the V gene TRBV6-6; D unclear. The CDR3 has 14 amino acids. Germline V lookup: CDR1 MNHNY, CDR2 SVGAGI (reference sequence). Trimming pared 6 bases from V and 5 bases from J, leaving 17 bases between.

The chain links TRBV13 to TRBJ2-1; the match to TRBD2 covers 7 bases. After removal of 7 bases from V and 2 bases from J, the junction contained 8 bases not matched to a gene. The CDR3 is 15 residues long. Germline CDR1 and CDR2: PRHDT and FYEKMQ (reference sequence). CDR3: CASTVRGGAYNEQFF. The CDR3 DNA is TGTGCCAGCACCGTCCGCGGGGGAGCCTACAATGAGCAGTTCTTC.

The chain carries TRBV10-3 and TRBJ1-1, with 11 nucleotides matching TRBD1. Germline V gene sequence: CDR1 ENHRY, CDR2 SYGVKD. V lost 6 bases, J lost 7 bases, and 7 bases stayed unmatched. The CDR3 sequence is 14 residues long. CDR3 amino acids: CAIRVRDRGDEAFF. CDR3 sequence (DNA): TGTGCCATCAGGGTACGGGACAGGGGGGATGAAGCTTTCTTT.

This chain connects TRBV19 to TRBJ1-1, with D maybe TRBD1 (6 bases). In germline, CDR1 is LNHDA, CDR2 SQIVND (reference sequence). The CDR3 sequence is 15 residues long. V dropped 4 bases and J dropped 5 bases, with 17 bases sitting between them. CDR3 sequence (DNA): TGTGCCAGTAGTACCCCCCCCCAGGGGCGGACTGAAGCTTTCTTT. Its protein product is CASSTPPQGRTEAFF.

This clone was observed a handful of times. The chain combines TRBV14 with TRBJ1-1, with 7 bases fitting TRBD1. The germline V gene has CDR1 SGHDN and CDR2 FVKESK. The CDR3 length is 13 residues. J gave up 10 bases and V 3 bases, and 8 bases lay outside the gene matches. CDR3 sequence reads: CASSHRTGWAAFF. CDR3 nucleotides: TGTGCCAGCAGCCACCGGACAGGCTGGGCAGCTTTCTTT.

This clone has only one observation. Here the CDR3 reads CASSPDRTYGYTF. The DNA for the CDR3 is TGTGCCAGCAGCCCCGACAGAACCTATGGCTACACCTTC. The chain is built from TRBV7-9 and TRBJ1-2; D perhaps matches TRBD1 (5 bases). Germline CDR1 SEHNR, CDR2 FQNEAQ (reference sequence). This CDR3 is built from 13 residues. V was shortened by 5 bases and J by 4 bases, with 11 bases between the two germline ends.

This sequence joins TRBV7-8 and TRBJ2-5, with 15 nucleotides matching TRBD2. With 5 bases clipped from V and 2 bases from J, the junction kept 6 bases outside the gene matches. The CDR3 runs 17 residues. CDR1 and CDR2 (germline): SGHVS, FQNEAQ. The CDR3 region is CASSGLAGGLGQETQYF. DNA of the CDR3: TGTGCCAGCAGCGGACTAGCGGGGGGGTTGGGACAAGAGACCCAGTACTTC.

The gene calls are TRBV10-1 and TRBJ1-2; the D is unclear. The germline CDR1 and CDR2 sequences are WNHNN and SYGVQD (reference sequence). The V and J ends lost 2 bases and 5 bases respectively, with 9 bases between them. The CDR3 is 13 residues long. The CDR3 loop is CASSEEIRYGYTF. The CDR3 DNA reads as TGCGCCAGCAGTGAGGAGATCCGGTATGGCTACACCTTC.

As DNA, the CDR3 is TGTGCCAGCAGCCAAGTAGCGGGGGGTGGAGAGACCCAGTACTTC. Amino acid sequence: CASSQVAGGGETQYF. The genes are TRBV6-5 and TRBJ2-5, with 10 bases identical to TRBD2. CDR3 length equals 15 residues. After removal of 6 bases from V and 4 bases from J, the junction contained 8 bases not matched to a gene. CDR1 and CDR2 (germline): MNHEY, SVGAGI.

This clone was observed a few times. The chain joins TRBV4-3 to TRBJ1-1; a weak D match, TRBD1 (6 bases). The CDR3 totals 13 residues. Looked up from germline, CDR1 is LGHNA and CDR2 is YSLEER. Trimming took 5 bases from V and 4 from J, leaving 11 bases between them. CDR3 sequence reads: CASSYRESTEAFF. The DNA for the CDR3 is TGCGCCAGCAGCTACAGGGAAAGCACTGAAGCTTTCTTT.

The J gene is TRBJ1-5, the V gene TRBV15; the D gene is possibly TRBD1 (6 bases). The germline CDR1 and CDR2 sequences are LNHNV and YYDKDF (reference sequence). This CDR3 comprises 16 residues. The V gene lost 1 base and the J gene lost 1 base, with 11 bases spanning the gap. CDR3 loop: CATSRASGESNQPQHF. Here the CDR3 DNA reads TGTGCCACCAGCAGAGCTTCAGGGGAGAGCAATCAGCCCCAGCATTTT.

This clone has just a few counts. V usage is TRBV5-1 and J usage is TRBJ2-3, with D perhaps TRBD1 (6 bases). Trimming left V 4 bases short and J 6 bases short, with 24 bases between. The CDR3 spans 17 residues. CDR1 is SGHRS, CDR2 YFSETQ, per germline. CDR3 amino acids: CASSTGQLYAAQDTQYF. In nucleotides, the CDR3 is TGCGCCAGCAGCACCGGACAGTTATACGCAGCGCAGGATACGCAGTATTTT.

The chain combines TRBV18 with TRBJ2-5; TRBD1 matches 7 bases. This CDR3 comprises 14 residues. Germline V lookup: CDR1 KGHSH, CDR2 LQKENI. The trim removed 2 bases at V and 3 bases at J, leaving 3 bases unmatched. DNA for the CDR3: TGTGCCAGCTCACCAAACAGGGGTAAAGAGACCCAGTACTTC. Its translation is CASSPNRGKETQYF.

This sequence joins TRBV4-2 and TRBJ2-7; TRBD2 agrees at 8 bases. The germline V gene encodes CDR1 LGHNA and CDR2 YNFKEQ. V was clipped by 0 bases and J by 2 bases; unmatched bases: 6. This CDR3 comprises 16 residues. CDR3 amino acids: CASSQETAGAPYEQYF. CDR3 coding DNA: TGTGCCAGCAGCCAAGAAACAGCGGGGGCACCCTACGAGCAGTACTTC.

The V call is TRBV7-3, the J call TRBJ2-7, with D maybe TRBD1 (5 bases). CDR3 length equals 13 residues. Between the trimmed V and J ends, which lost 4 bases and 6 bases, there was a span of 13 bases. Germline-derived CDR1 and CDR2 are SGHTA and FQGTGA. CDR3 DNA: TGTGCCAGCAGCTCTCAGGGTTTGGGCGAGCAGTACTTC. This translates into CASSSQGLGEQYF.

The table lists this clone with a count of one. The rearrangement links TRBV7-8 to TRBJ1-1; D is unclear. Trimming removed 1 base at V and 1 base at J, with 10 bases between. CDR3 length: 15 residues. From germline, CDR1 is SGHVS and CDR2 FQNEAQ. Written as DNA, the CDR3 is TGTGCCAGCAGCTTAGGCAGGATCGGGAACACTGAAGCTTTCTTT. This codes for CASSLGRIGNTEAFF.

The CDR3 reads CASSQDPGQGWYGYTF. DNA of the CDR3: TGCGCCAGCAGCCAAGACCCCGGACAGGGTTGGTATGGCTACACCTTC. The V call is TRBV4-1, the J call TRBJ1-2, with 8 bases aligning to TRBD1. The CDR3 is made up of 16 amino acids. The ends lost 0 bases at V and 5 bases at J; junction bases unmatched: 8. Germline V CDR1 and CDR2: MGHRA, YSYEKL.